The next 9 T cell receptor beta chains were all read from a single sample in a study of T cell repertoires in ileal Crohn's disease. Time point defined: inflamed ileum from the surgical specimen. Clones were read by immunoSEQ multiplex PCR, and TCRdb kept only the in-frame ones, dropping some. The table has more than 15,000 clones, about 70% seen once; the top ten hold 3.5% to 5%. The sample consisted of ileal tissue. The receptor source for this set is an adult with Crohn's disease.

The V call is TRBV19, the J call TRBJ1-2; TRBD1 agrees at 9 bases. V dropped 7 bases and J dropped 3; count of bases not matched to a gene: 6. CDR3 length: 14 residues. Germline-derived CDR1 and CDR2 are LNHDA and SQIVND (reference sequence). The CDR3 here is CASMGTGRDYGYTF. CDR3 in DNA: TGTGCCAGTATGGGGACAGGGCGCGACTATGGCTACACCTTC.

The CDR3 spells CASSLKFTGELFF. The CDR3 nucleotides read TGTGCCAGTAGTCTAAAATTCACCGGGGAGCTGTTTTTT. J is TRBJ2-2 and V is TRBV19; the D is unclear. V was trimmed by 5 bases and J by 4 bases, leaving 8 bases between them. The CDR3 runs 13 residues. Germline V lookup: CDR1 LNHDA, CDR2 SQIVND (reference sequence).

The V gene is TRBV6-1, the J gene TRBJ2-5; 9 bases align to TRBD2. CDR3 size: 18 residues. Germline V gives CDR1 MNHNS, CDR2 SASEGT. V dropped 2 bases and J dropped 5; count of bases not matched to a gene: 15. CDR3 sequence: CASSENVLGRGGVETQYF. CDR3 nucleotide sequence: TGTGCCAGCAGTGAAAACGTTTTGGGGCGGGGGGGAGTGGAGACCCAGTACTTC.

The V and J genes are TRBV6-5 and TRBJ1-1; 10 bases line up with TRBD1. The CDR3 covers 13 residues. The ends lost 11 bases at V and 6 bases at J; junction bases unmatched: 9. Germline CDR1 is MNHEY and CDR2 is SVGAGI. CDR3 residues: CAVRGGQGAEAFF. DNA of the CDR3: TGTGCCGTAAGGGGCGGACAGGGGGCTGAAGCTTTCTTT.

This clone was counted only a few times. This sequence joins TRBV28 and TRBJ2-1; 14 nucleotides align to TRBD2. Germline CDR1 reads MDHEN; CDR2 reads SYDVKM. V lost 6 bases, J lost 7 bases, and 8 bases stayed unmatched. The CDR3 has 16 amino acids. CDR3 region: CASRSGTSGSINEQFF. The CDR3 DNA reads as TGTGCCAGCAGATCCGGGACTAGCGGGAGTATAAATGAGCAGTTCTTC.

The chain links TRBV18 to TRBJ1-6, with a possible D match to TRBD1 (5 bases). CDR3 length equals 15 residues. In germline, CDR1 is KGHSH, CDR2 LQKENI. V lost 4 bases and J 3 bases, leaving 10 bases between the germline ends. The CDR3 region has the DNA TGTGCCAGCTCACAAGGGGACCACTATAATTCACCCCTCCACTTT. The encoded protein is CASSQGDHYNSPLHF. Full variable domain (remainder filled in from reference TRBV18 and TRBJ1-6): NAGVMQNPRHLVRRRGQEARLRCSPMKGHSHVYWYRQLPEEGLKFMVYLQKENIIDESGMPKERFSAEFPKEGPSILRIQQVVRGDSAAYFCASSQGDHYNSPLHFGNGTRLTVT.

The chain couples TRBV9 to TRBJ2-7; 10 bases match TRBD2. Per germline, CDR1 SGDLS and CDR2 YYNGEE. J lost 2 bases, V lost 0 bases, and 5 bases had no gene match. The CDR3 totals 16 residues. As DNA, the CDR3 is TGTGCCAGCAGCGTAGCTGGACTAGCGGTACCCTACGAGCAGTACTTC. Translation gives CASSVAGLAVPYEQYF.

This sequence joins TRBV19 and TRBJ2-7; D is possibly TRBD1 or TRBD2 (6 bases each). This CDR3 has 14 residues. Germline V lookup: CDR1 LNHDA, CDR2 SQIVND (reference sequence). V dropped 5 bases and J dropped 7 bases, with 18 bases sitting between them. Written as DNA, the CDR3 is TGTGCCAGTAGTTTCGCAGCAGGGGCGGGAGAGCAGTACTTC. Protein: CASSFAAGAGEQYF.

The J gene is TRBJ1-2, the V gene TRBV18, with 7 bases identical to TRBD1. The CDR3 length is 16 residues. CDR1 and CDR2 (germline): KGHSH, LQKENI. Trimming took 3 bases from V and 0 from J; bases not matched to a gene: 7. DNA for the CDR3: TGTGCCAGCTCACCCGCGACAGGGAATTCTAACTATGGCTACACCTTC. Translating gives CASSPATGNSNYGYTF.